This TCR beta chain was documented in a study of tumor-infiltrating lymphocytes in glioblastoma multiforme. Germline CDR1 and CDR2: SGHNT and YENEEA. The CDR3 consists of 15 residues. Trimming removed 2 bases from V and 3 bases from J; junction bases left unmatched: 7. Three nested ARM-PCR rounds with V-beta and C-beta primers built TCRB libraries. No unique molecular identifiers were described for these TCRB libraries. TCRdb redid the calling of the multiplex PCR reads with MiXCR, one entry per CDR3 protein. The sample carries over 10,000 distinct CDR3 sequences, roughly 67% recorded once. Sample: brain tumor tissue. The chain employs TRBV11-3 and TRBJ2-7; TRBD2 matches at 7 bases. This TCR was sampled from a male donor with glioblastoma. CDR3 protein: CASSLLGGSYYEQYF. The CDR3 DNA follows: TGTGCCAGCAGCTTATTGGGAGGGAGCTACTACGAGCAGTACTTC.